This entry describes one TCR beta chain. What it binds is unknown. This entry is derived from a study of T cells in localized non-small cell lung cancer. Notes on the study in general: Exceeding tumor, uninvolved adjacent lung had the highest T cell clonality.

The repertoire was sequenced with immunoSEQ multiplex PCR; TCRdb's copy has only in-frame clones and lacks some. The repertoire holds tens of thousands of clones, with over 80% as singletons. The CDR3 covers 14 residues. Losses at the gene ends were 5 bases for V and 3 bases for J; bases not matched to a gene: 3. The germline CDR1 and CDR2 sequences are SGHDN and FVKESK. This TCR was sampled from a male donor at least 60 years old with stage I lung adenocarcinoma. The sequencing used peripheral blood, collected before any cancer treatment. The rearrangement joins TRBV14 to TRBJ2-3, with TRBD2 identical over 9 bases. This chain's CDR3 is CASSGLARTDTQYF. In DNA, the CDR3 is TGTGCCAGCAGCGGACTAGCGCGGACAGATACGCAGTATTTT.